There are a few counts of the clone carrying this T cell receptor beta chain. The entry originates in a study of blood T cells in healthy people across ages. It was with a sample-barcoded 5' primer and a J-beta primer mix that a second PCR of roughly 6 to 12 cycles was run. Every sample gave at least 2.5 million paired-end reads containing CDR3. TCRdb re-derived calls from the 5' RACE reads in MiXCR, one entry per CDR3 protein. The data hold 780,000 or so distinct CDR3 sequences, with approximately 25% observed a single time. The CDR3 has 12 amino acids. Trimming took 2 bases from V and 11 from J, leaving 13 bases between them. The germline V gene encodes CDR1 MDHEN and CDR2 SYDVKM. Isolated PBMCs totaled at least 6 million in each sample. This sample also belongs to another study, concerning T cells of mothers and their children. That publication notes: Healthy Caucasian mothers, a few in number, and their six children were the donors. The study obtained over 8 million TCR beta CDR3 reads per mother and around 3 million per child.

The V gene is TRBV28, the J gene TRBJ2-7; D possibly corresponds to TRBD2 (5 bases). The sequencing sample was made of blood. This TCR came from a boy aged 5-17 years in good health. Here the CDR3 reads CASSLVERVKYF. CDR3 DNA: TGTGCCAGCAGTTTAGTCGAGAGGGTGAAGTACTTC.